This T cell receptor (beta chain) is from a study of cytomegalovirus exposure and HLA in healthy donors. Both 60 Vbeta primers and 13 Jbeta primers went into the PCR. Data came from immunoSEQ multiplex PCR; TCRdb stores just in-frame clones and leaves some out. The data show roughly 26,000 clones, under 70% seen once. The source material was PBMCs. The origin of this receptor is a woman aged 45-65 years in good health and CMV-seronegative.

The DNA of the CDR3 is TGTGCCACACGGACAGGCAGCACCGGGGAGCTGTTTTTT. Amino acid sequence: CATRTGSTGELFF. The chain recombines TRBV10-3 with TRBJ2-2; 7 bases line up with TRBD1. CDR3 length: 13 residues. V trimming: 10 bases; J trimming: 4 bases; junction bases outside the gene matches: 6. Germline assignment: CDR1 ENHRY and CDR2 SYGVKD.